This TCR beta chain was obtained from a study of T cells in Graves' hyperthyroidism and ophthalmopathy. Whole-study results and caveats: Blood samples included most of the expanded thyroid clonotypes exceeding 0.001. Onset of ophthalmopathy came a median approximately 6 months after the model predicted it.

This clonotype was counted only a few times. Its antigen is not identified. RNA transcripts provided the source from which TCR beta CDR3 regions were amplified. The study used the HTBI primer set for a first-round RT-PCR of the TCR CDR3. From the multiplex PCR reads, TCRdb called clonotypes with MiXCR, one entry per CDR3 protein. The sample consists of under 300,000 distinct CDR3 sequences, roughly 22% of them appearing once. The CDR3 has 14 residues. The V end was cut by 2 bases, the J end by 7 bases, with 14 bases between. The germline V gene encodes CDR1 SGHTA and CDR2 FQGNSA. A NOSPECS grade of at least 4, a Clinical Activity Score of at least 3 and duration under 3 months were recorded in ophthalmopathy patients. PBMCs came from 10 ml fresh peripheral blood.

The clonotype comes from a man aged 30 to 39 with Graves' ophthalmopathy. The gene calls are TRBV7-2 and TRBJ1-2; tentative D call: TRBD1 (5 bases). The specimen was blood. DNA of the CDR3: TGTGCCAGCAGCTTAAGCCGGACAAGCTTTGGCTACACCTTC. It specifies CASSLSRTSFGYTF.